A single sample is the source of the 27 T cell receptor beta chains below, sequenced in a study of cytomegalovirus exposure and HLA in healthy donors. Only in-frame clones appear in the TCRdb table, and some are missing; sequencing was by immunoSEQ multiplex PCR. In the table there are some 150,000 clones, about 86% of which are singletons. The sequenced material came from PBMCs. Receptors originate from a man aged 18 to 30 in good health and CMV-seropositive.

V is TRBV7-3 and J is TRBJ2-2, with 7 bases lining up with TRBD2. This CDR3 has 17 amino acids. J was trimmed by 0 bases and V by 3 bases; bases with no gene match: 7. Germline V gives CDR1 SGHTA, CDR2 FQGTGA. CDR3 DNA sequence: TGTGCCAGCAGCTTGAAAGCGGGGCGAACGAACACCGGGGAGCTGTTTTTT. Translating it yields CASSLKAGRTNTGELFF.

The chain couples TRBV28 to TRBJ2-7; D gene ambiguous. This CDR3 has 12 amino acids. V was shortened by 6 bases and J by 0 bases, with 6 bases between the two germline ends. Germline V gene lookup returns CDR1 MDHEN and CDR2 SYDVKM. The CDR3, as DNA: TGTGCCAGCAGGCGGCCCTCCTACGAGCAGTACTTC. It yields the protein CASRRPSYEQYF.

V gene TRBV19 combines with J gene TRBJ2-2; 11 bases are shared with TRBD2. With 10 bases clipped from V and 2 bases from J, the junction kept 9 bases outside the gene matches. There are 16 residues in the CDR3. The germline gives CDR1 LNHDA, CDR2 SQIVND (reference sequence). CDR3: CATARLAGRNTGELFF. CDR3 coding DNA: TGTGCCACCGCGCGACTAGCGGGAAGAAACACCGGGGAGCTGTTTTTT.

This rearrangement joins TRBV6-1 to TRBJ2-5, with a weak D call TRBD2 (6 bases). Germline-derived CDR1 and CDR2 are MNHNS and SASEGT. The CDR3 loop spans 13 amino acids. Trimming removed 4 bases from V and 4 bases from J, with 10 bases in between. The CDR3 nucleotides read TGTGCCAGCAGTGGCCGACTAGGAGAGACCCAGTACTTC. Protein sequence: CASSGRLGETQYF.

V usage is TRBV7-9 and J usage is TRBJ2-7, with 10 bases lining up with TRBD2. In germline, CDR1 is SEHNR, CDR2 FQNEAQ (reference sequence). The junction had 8 bases not matched to a gene; V was cut back by 2 bases and J by 4 bases. The CDR3 runs to 16 residues. CDR3 nucleotides: TGTGCCAGCAGCTTAATCTCTCCTAGCGGGAGATACGAGCAGTACTTC. Protein sequence: CASSLISPSGRYEQYF.

This chain joins TRBV30 and TRBJ1-1, with D possibly matching TRBD1 (5 bases). The CDR3 has 12 residues. Per germline, CDR1 GTSNPN and CDR2 SVGIG (reference sequence). Trimming shortened V by 4 bases and J by 12 bases, and 18 bases separated the two germline ends. The CDR3 here is CAWKWGGGRTFF. CDR3 coding DNA: TGTGCCTGGAAATGGGGGGGAGGAAGGACTTTCTTT.

This clone was picked up a small number of times. The J gene is TRBJ1-6, the V gene TRBV6-5; 9 nucleotides align to TRBD1. This CDR3 comprises 14 residues. With 6 bases clipped from V and 7 bases from J, the junction kept 4 bases outside the gene matches. Per the germline V gene, CDR1 is MNHEY and CDR2 is SVGAGI. The CDR3 sequence: CASRLGTGNSPLHF. In DNA form, the CDR3 reads TGTGCCAGCAGACTAGGGACAGGGAATTCACCCCTCCACTTT.

The V call is TRBV6-5, the J call TRBJ2-7, with D maybe TRBD1 (5 bases). The CDR3 runs to 12 residues. Germline assignment: CDR1 MNHEY and CDR2 SVGAGI. The V and J ends lost 8 bases and 6 bases respectively, with 14 bases between them. The CDR3 nucleotides are TGTGCCAGCGGCCAACTCCAGGGCGAGCAGTACTTC. Translating gives CASGQLQGEQYF.

This chain joins TRBV6-5 and TRBJ2-3, with 11 bases that match TRBD2. CDR1 is MNHEY, CDR2 SVGAGI, per germline. This CDR3 comprises 15 residues. The V segment lost 5 bases and the J segment 5 bases; nucleotides outside the gene matches: 6. The CDR3 sequence: CASSTSGRYGDTQYF. The CDR3 nucleotides read TGTGCCAGCAGTACTAGCGGGAGATATGGAGATACGCAGTATTTT.

Only one count was recorded for this clone. The chain recombines TRBV7-2 with TRBJ1-2, with D perhaps matching TRBD1 (6 bases). Germline CDR1 and CDR2: SGHTA and FQGNSA. The CDR3 loop spans 16 amino acids. Trimming cost V 2 bases and J 2 bases, with 15 bases left between them. The CDR3 sequence: CASSLFSGQGNYGYTF. CDR3 bases: TGTGCCAGCAGCTTATTTTCAGGGCAGGGGAACTATGGCTACACCTTC.

The chain couples TRBV6-5 to TRBJ2-7; TRBD1 agrees at 8 bases. The CDR3 runs to 15 residues. Germline-derived CDR1 and CDR2 are MNHEY and SVGAGI. V shed 2 bases and J 1 base; nucleotides not matched to a gene: 4. CDR3 nucleotides: TGTGCCAGCAGTTACAGAGGACAGGGATCCTACGAGCAGTACTTC. This sequence encodes CASSYRGQGSYEQYF.

The chain joins TRBV10-3 to TRBJ2-1; 10 positions agree with TRBD1. This CDR3 is 15 amino acids long. In germline, CDR1 is ENHRY, CDR2 SYGVKD. J was trimmed by 7 bases and V by 6 bases; bases with no gene match: 9. In DNA, the CDR3 is TGTGCCATCAGCCGACAGGGGGCAGTGGAAAATGAGCAGTTCTTC. Its protein product is CAISRQGAVENEQFF.

J is TRBJ2-7 and V is TRBV6-5, with TRBD1 matching 8 bases. This CDR3 spans 14 amino acids. V shed 6 bases and J 2 bases; nucleotides not matched to a gene: 6. Germline CDR1 reads MNHEY; CDR2 reads SVGAGI. The CDR3 sequence: CASRPGTGPYEQYF. DNA of the CDR3: TGTGCCAGCAGGCCAGGGACAGGACCCTACGAGCAGTACTTC.

This chain uses TRBV7-9 with TRBJ2-7, with 11 bases lining up with TRBD1. Trimming took 5 bases from V and 6 from J; bases not matched to a gene: 6. Germline CDR1 reads SEHNR; CDR2 reads FQNEAQ (reference sequence). CDR3 length: 14 residues. CDR3 region: CASSITGTGGEQYF. The CDR3 DNA sequence: TGTGCCAGCAGCATAACCGGGACAGGGGGCGAGCAGTACTTC.

The chain recombines TRBV2 with TRBJ2-7; 7 positions match TRBD2. The V and J ends lost 0 bases and 2 bases, in that order; junction bases with no gene match: 7. The CDR3 totals 16 residues. Germline V CDR1 and CDR2: SNHLY, FYNNEI. DNA for the CDR3: TGTGCCAGCAGTGAAGCGCTTAGCGGGCGCCCCTACGAGCAGTACTTC. Protein sequence: CASSEALSGRPYEQYF.

CDR3 nucleotide sequence: TGTGCCAGCAGCCCAAGGGGCCCAGAGACCCAGTACTTC. It is translated as CASSPRGPETQYF. This sequence joins TRBV11-2 and TRBJ2-5; possible D gene TRBD1, 5 bases. The germline CDR1 and CDR2 sequences are SGHAT and FQNNGV. V was shortened by 5 bases and J by 4 bases, with 11 bases between the two germline ends. This CDR3 has 13 residues.

The J gene is TRBJ2-2, the V gene TRBV4-3; 10 bases map to TRBD2. CDR3 length equals 14 residues. V shed 4 bases, J shed 4 bases, and the junction held 0 bases outside the gene matches. Germline-derived CDR1 and CDR2 are LGHNA and YSLEER. CDR3 coding DNA: TGCGCCAGCAGCCGGACTAGCGGCACCGGGGAGCTGTTTTTT. Protein: CASSRTSGTGELFF.

This chain links TRBV4-3 with TRBJ2-1; D is ambiguous. CDR1 LGHNA and CDR2 YSLEER come from the germline V gene. V was shortened by 0 bases and J by 3 bases, with 3 bases between the two germline ends. The length of the CDR3 is 13 residues. The CDR3 is CASSQDYYNEQFF. CDR3 in DNA: TGCGCCAGCAGCCAAGATTACTACAATGAGCAGTTCTTC.

This clone was detected a few times. This CDR3 is CATSRGREASTDTQYF. The CDR3 nucleotides are TGTGCCACCAGCAGAGGCCGGGAGGCTAGCACAGATACGCAGTATTTT. The chain uses TRBV15 and TRBJ2-3; 7 bases agree with TRBD2. V was clipped by 1 base and J by 0 bases; unmatched bases: 4. The V gene's germline CDR1 is LNHNV and CDR2 YYDKDF (reference sequence). This CDR3 comprises 16 residues.

This clone showed up just a few times. The chain has TRBV27 and TRBJ1-6; the match to TRBD1 covers 8 bases. The CDR3 length is 15 residues. V was clipped by 3 bases and J by 7 bases; unmatched bases: 5. Germline V gene lookup returns CDR1 MNHEY and CDR2 SMNVEV (reference sequence). CDR3 DNA: TGTGCCAGCAGTTTTGGGGACAGGATCAATTCACCCCTCCACTTT. This codes for CASSFGDRINSPLHF.

The chain employs TRBV5-6 and TRBJ2-7, with D possibly TRBD1 on 6 matching bases. The germline V gene encodes CDR1 SGHDT and CDR2 YYEEEE. This CDR3 spans 14 amino acids. V was cut by 0 bases and J by 5 bases, with 12 bases left in between. The CDR3 nucleotides read TGTGCCAGCAGCTTGGTTCAGGGGTTCCACGAGCAGTACTTC. Translated, it gives CASSLVQGFHEQYF.

The chain employs TRBV15 and TRBJ2-5; 8 bases line up with TRBD2. This CDR3 has 17 amino acids. In germline, CDR1 is LNHNV, CDR2 YYDKDF (reference sequence). The J segment lost 2 bases and the V segment lost 5 bases, leaving 13 bases of the junction unmatched. The CDR3 reads CATSPRGRGAPQETQYF. DNA of the CDR3: TGTGCCACCAGCCCACGTGGGCGGGGGGCCCCGCAAGAGACCCAGTACTTC.

The rearrangement links TRBV5-1 to TRBJ2-3; 7 bases are shared with TRBD1. The CDR3 contains 16 residues. Germline V lookup: CDR1 SGHRS, CDR2 YFSETQ. With V trimmed by 0 bases and J by 7 bases, 11 bases remained unmatched. The CDR3 DNA follows: TGCGCCAGCAGCTTGGTAGGGGGCCCGAAGGGAAATACGCAGTATTTT. It specifies CASSLVGGPKGNTQYF.

This clone has only one observation. The V call is TRBV5-6, the J call TRBJ1-5, with D perhaps TRBD1 (5 bases). The CDR3 totals 16 residues. Per germline, CDR1 SGHDT and CDR2 YYEEEE. Trimming took off 2 bases at V and 0 bases at J, with 12 bases between the two ends. The CDR3 protein is CASSLGAGASNQPQHF. DNA of the CDR3: TGTGCCAGCAGCTTAGGGGCCGGTGCTAGCAATCAGCCCCAGCATTTT.

V and J are TRBV19 and TRBJ2-7; TRBD1 aligns across 10 bases. This CDR3 comprises 15 residues. CDR1 LNHDA and CDR2 SQIVND come from the germline V gene (reference sequence). Trimming at V came to 6 bases and at J to 5 bases, leaving 10 bases not matched to a gene. The CDR3 DNA reads as TGTGCCAGTAGCCTACCGGGGACAGGGGAGGACGAGCAGTACTTC. Its translation: CASSLPGTGEDEQYF.

V is TRBV4-1 and J is TRBJ2-5; TRBD1 agrees at 8 bases. With 1 base clipped from V and 3 bases from J, the junction kept 13 bases outside the gene matches. This CDR3 is built from 18 residues. Germline V gene lookup returns CDR1 MGHRA and CDR2 YSYEKL. CDR3 amino acids: CASSQVSHTTTGEETQYF. CDR3 bases: TGCGCCAGCAGCCAAGTGAGCCACACGACGACAGGGGAAGAGACCCAGTACTTC.

The table lists this clone with a count of one. The chain has TRBV7-9 and TRBJ2-1; 8 positions agree with TRBD2. The V segment lost 5 bases and the J segment 7 bases; nucleotides outside the gene matches: 7. The germline CDR1 and CDR2 sequences are SEHNR and FQNEAQ (reference sequence). The CDR3 runs to 14 residues. CDR3 sequence (DNA): TGTGCCAGCAGCCCCCGGGGGGGGAGGAATGAGCAGTTCTTC. Its protein is CASSPRGGRNEQFF. Combining the CDR3 with reference TRBV7-9 and TRBJ2-1 gives the whole variable domain DTGVSQNPRHKITKRGQNVTFRCDPISEHNRLYWYRQTLGQGPEFLTYFQNEAQLEKSRLLSDRFSAERPKGSFSTLEIQRTEQGDSAMYLCASSPRGGRNEQFFGPGTRLTVL.